This is a list of T cell receptor beta chains from one sample in a study of blood T cell repertoires in COVID-19. Some clones are missing from TCRdb's copy, which holds only in-frame ones; the method was immunoSEQ multiplex PCR. The sample gives some 200,000 clones, about 86% of which show up once; roughly 1.3% is in the top ten. Material for sequencing was PBMCs or T cells enriched from blood (not recorded which). These receptors were collected from a woman in her thirties or forties with acute COVID-19. CDR3s include the opening cysteine and the closing phenylalanine or tryptophan. The D gene is left open where the match is weak. The listing skips clone size in some rows; elsewhere it reads once, few, many or a size class.

D gene: .
clone size: .
V gene: TRBV5-8
J gene: TRBJ2-5
CDR3 protein: CASSLGFLSSTQETQYF
CDR3 DNA: TGTGCCAGCAGCCTTGGTTTTTTAAGCTCAACCCAAGAGACCCAGTACTTC

D gene: TRBD1
clone size: .
V gene: TRBV7-2
J gene: TRBJ1-2
CDR3 protein: CASSSAGTGGFGYTF
CDR3 DNA: TGTGCCAGCAGCTCGGCCGGGACAGGGGGCTTCGGCTACACCTTC

D gene: .
clone size: .
V gene: TRBV7-2
J gene: TRBJ1-1
CDR3 protein: CASSLYRNTEAFF
CDR3 DNA: TGTGCCAGCAGCTTATACAGGAACACTGAAGCTTTCTTT

D gene: .
clone size: .
V gene: TRBV28
J gene: TRBJ1-5
CDR3 protein: CASSSLRHLRVHSRSNQPQHF
CDR3 DNA: TGTGCCAGCAGTTCCCTTCGGCACCTCCGGGTCCACTCGAGGAGCAATCAGCCCCAGCATTTT

D gene: TRBD1
clone size: .
V gene: TRBV18
J gene: TRBJ1-1
CDR3 protein: CASFSGTGVTEAFF
CDR3 DNA: TGTGCCAGCTTCTCCGGGACAGGGGTCACTGAAGCTTTCTTT

D gene: TRBD2
clone size: .
V gene: TRBV6-5
J gene: TRBJ2-5
CDR3 protein: CASSYSTGGQETQYF
CDR3 DNA: TGTGCCAGCAGTTACTCGACGGGGGGCCAAGAGACCCAGTACTTC

D gene: .
clone size: .
V gene: TRBV2
J gene: TRBJ2-3
CDR3 protein: CASSESLATDTQYF
CDR3 DNA: TGTGCCAGCAGTGAATCTCTAGCCACAGATACGCAGTATTTT

D gene: .
clone size: .
V gene: TRBV7-6
J gene: TRBJ2-3
CDR3 protein: CASSPGIAWYF
CDR3 DNA: TGTGCCAGCAGCCCGGGAATAGCGTGGTATTTT

D gene: TRBD1
clone size: .
V gene: TRBV6-5
J gene: TRBJ2-7
CDR3 protein: CASSSPTGTGGGEQYF
CDR3 DNA: TGTGCCAGCAGTTCCCCCACGGGGACAGGGGGCGGCGAGCAGTACTTC

D gene: TRBD2
clone size: .
V gene: TRBV7-2
J gene: TRBJ2-5
CDR3 protein: CASRLTSGPQETQYF
CDR3 DNA: TGTGCCAGCAGATTAACTAGCGGACCCCAAGAGACCCAGTACTTC

D gene: .
clone size: .
V gene: TRBV18
J gene: TRBJ1-2
CDR3 protein: CASSRARGDGYTF
CDR3 DNA: TGTGCCAGCTCACGAGCCAGGGGCGATGGCTACACCTTC

D gene: .
clone size: .
V gene: TRBV7-6
J gene: TRBJ1-3
CDR3 protein: CASSLARVGNTIYF
CDR3 DNA: TGTGCCAGCAGCTTAGCGAGGGTTGGAAACACCATATATTTT

D gene: .
clone size: .
V gene: TRBV9
J gene: TRBJ2-2
CDR3 protein: CASSVGVGGTNTGELFF
CDR3 DNA: TGTGCCAGCAGCGTAGGCGTCGGGGGTACTAACACCGGGGAGCTGTTTTTT

D gene: TRBD1
clone size: .
V gene: TRBV6-6
J gene: TRBJ1-5
CDR3 protein: CASSYGQGAGQPQHF
CDR3 DNA: TGTGCCAGCAGTTACGGACAGGGGGCGGGACAGCCCCAGCATTTT

D gene: .
clone size: once
V gene: TRBV29-1
J gene: TRBJ1-4
CDR3 protein: CSVTRGGSNEKLFF
CDR3 DNA: TGCAGCGTCACCCGCGGGGGTTCTAATGAAAAACTGTTTTTT

D gene: .
clone size: .
V gene: TRBV11-2
J gene: TRBJ2-1
CDR3 protein: CASSPGVGVGNEQFF
CDR3 DNA: TGTGCCAGCAGCCCCGGAGTAGGGGTTGGGAATGAGCAGTTCTTC

D gene: .
clone size: once
V gene: TRBV7-2
J gene: TRBJ2-1
CDR3 protein: CASSLRGTRNEQFF
CDR3 DNA: TGTGCCAGCAGCCTACGCGGGACGAGGAATGAGCAGTTCTTC

D gene: .
clone size: .
V gene: TRBV2
J gene: TRBJ2-7
CDR3 protein: CASREEHGAYEQYF
CDR3 DNA: TGTGCCAGCAGAGAGGAACACGGAGCATACGAGCAGTACTTC

D gene: .
clone size: .
V gene: TRBV5-1
J gene: TRBJ1-3
CDR3 protein: CASSLGGQFSGNTIYF
CDR3 DNA: TGCGCCAGCAGCTTGGGTGGACAGTTCTCTGGAAACACCATATATTTT

D gene: .
clone size: .
V gene: TRBV5-6
J gene: TRBJ1-3
CDR3 protein: CASSSGPGGNTIYF
CDR3 DNA: TGTGCCAGCAGCTCAGGCCCTGGAGGAAACACCATATATTTT

D gene: .
clone size: many
V gene: TRBV6-5
J gene: TRBJ2-2
CDR3 protein: CASSYLEGSGELFF
CDR3 DNA: TGTGCCAGCAGTTATCTTGAGGGCTCCGGGGAGCTGTTTTTT

D gene: TRBD1
clone size: .
V gene: TRBV29-1
J gene: TRBJ2-2
CDR3 protein: CSVDRGVSGELFF
CDR3 DNA: TGCAGCGTGGACAGGGGTGTATCCGGGGAGCTGTTTTTT

D gene: TRBD2
clone size: once
V gene: TRBV6-2/TRBV6-3
J gene: TRBJ2-3
CDR3 protein: CASSNGLGVAGDTDTQYF
CDR3 DNA: TGTGCCAGCAGCAACGGACTGGGGGTAGCGGGGGACACAGATACGCAGTATTTT

D gene: TRBD1
clone size: .
V gene: TRBV6-5
J gene: TRBJ2-7
CDR3 protein: CASSYSGQGLEEQYF
CDR3 DNA: TGTGCCAGCAGTTACTCAGGACAGGGCTTGGAGGAGCAGTACTTC

D gene: .
clone size: .
V gene: TRBV9
J gene: TRBJ1-2
CDR3 protein: CASSVGGNRNYGYTF
CDR3 DNA: TGTGCCAGCAGCGTAGGGGGTAACAGGAACTATGGCTACACCTTC

D gene: TRBD1
clone size: .
V gene: TRBV27
J gene: TRBJ1-2
CDR3 protein: CASSEKDRGRGYTF
CDR3 DNA: TGTGCCAGCAGTGAGAAGGACAGGGGTCGTGGCTACACCTTC

D gene: .
clone size: .
V gene: TRBV7-2
J gene: TRBJ2-1
CDR3 protein: CASTAPLANEQFF
CDR3 DNA: TGTGCCAGCACCGCTCCTCTAGCAAATGAGCAGTTCTTC

D gene: .
clone size: .
V gene: TRBV30
J gene: TRBJ2-7
CDR3 protein: CAWSVAGTLYEQYF
CDR3 DNA: TGTGCCTGGAGTGTAGCCGGGACACTTTACGAGCAGTACTTC

D gene: .
clone size: .
V gene: TRBV6-5
J gene: TRBJ2-2
CDR3 protein: CASSWAGVASGELFF
CDR3 DNA: TGTGCCAGCAGTTGGGCAGGGGTAGCTTCCGGGGAGCTGTTTTTT

D gene: TRBD1
clone size: .
V gene: TRBV24-1
J gene: TRBJ2-5
CDR3 protein: CATSDPGQGAAETQYF
CDR3 DNA: TGTGCCACCAGTGACCCGGGACAGGGGGCAGCGGAGACCCAGTACTTC

D gene: .
clone size: .
V gene: TRBV9
J gene: TRBJ2-3
CDR3 protein: CASSLTGTHSTDTQYF
CDR3 DNA: TGTGCCAGCAGCCTTACCGGGACTCACAGCACAGATACGCAGTATTTT

D gene: TRBD2
clone size: .
V gene: TRBV3-1/TRBV3-2
J gene: TRBJ2-5
CDR3 protein: CASSQDSGLAGGQYF
CDR3 DNA: TGTGCCAGCAGCCAAGATAGTGGCCTAGCGGGGGGCCAGTACTTC

D gene: .
clone size: .
V gene: TRBV25-1
J gene: TRBJ1-4
CDR3 protein: CASSVRGATNEKLFF
CDR3 DNA: TGTGCCAGCAGTGTTCGGGGGGCGACTAATGAAAAACTGTTTTTT

D gene: .
clone size: .
V gene: TRBV5-1
J gene: TRBJ2-5
CDR3 protein: CASRGGDHQETQYF
CDR3 DNA: TGCGCCAGCCGAGGAGGGGACCACCAAGAGACCCAGTACTTC

D gene: .
clone size: .
V gene: TRBV6-2/TRBV6-3
J gene: TRBJ1-2
CDR3 protein: CASSRQANYGYTF
CDR3 DNA: TGTGCCAGCAGTCGACAGGCGAACTATGGCTACACCTTC

D gene: .
clone size: .
V gene: TRBV30
J gene: TRBJ1-4
CDR3 protein: CAWKGRGTNEKLFF
CDR3 DNA: TGTGCCTGGAAGGGCAGGGGAACTAATGAAAAACTGTTTTTT

D gene: TRBD1
clone size: .
V gene: TRBV7-2
J gene: TRBJ1-1
CDR3 protein: CASSLTGFTEAFF
CDR3 DNA: TGTGCCAGCAGCCTGACAGGGTTCACTGAAGCTTTCTTT

D gene: .
clone size: few
V gene: TRBV4-2
J gene: TRBJ1-2
CDR3 protein: CASSQDPGRGHGYTF
CDR3 DNA: TGTGCCAGCAGCCAAGATCCGGGCAGGGGCCATGGCTACACCTTC

D gene: .
clone size: .
V gene: TRBV21-1
J gene: TRBJ1-2
CDR3 protein: CASNKGILGYGYTF
CDR3 DNA: TGTGCCAGCAATAAGGGGATTTTAGGGTATGGCTACACCTTC

D gene: TRBD1
clone size: .
V gene: TRBV12-3/TRBV12-4
J gene: TRBJ1-1
CDR3 protein: CASSDRVTEAFF
CDR3 DNA: TGTGCCAGCAGTGACAGGGTAACTGAAGCTTTCTTT

D gene: .
clone size: .
V gene: TRBV5-5
J gene: TRBJ1-1
CDR3 protein: CASSLEKGLRNTEAFF
CDR3 DNA: TGTGCCAGCAGCTTGGAGAAGGGGTTAAGGAACACTGAAGCTTTCTTT

D gene: .
clone size: few
V gene: TRBV4-1
J gene: TRBJ1-3
CDR3 protein: CASAWGGANSGNTIYF
CDR3 DNA: TGCGCCAGCGCCTGGGGAGGGGCCAACTCTGGAAACACCATATATTTT

D gene: .
clone size: once
V gene: TRBV6-5
J gene: TRBJ1-2
CDR3 protein: CASSPFGDGYTF
CDR3 DNA: TGTGCCAGCAGCCCCTTCGGGGATGGCTACACCTTC

D gene: TRBD2
clone size: .
V gene: TRBV28
J gene: TRBJ2-3
CDR3 protein: CASSLYTSASTDTQYF
CDR3 DNA: TGTGCCAGCAGTTTATATACTAGCGCAAGCACAGATACGCAGTATTTT

D gene: .
clone size: .
V gene: TRBV21-1
J gene: TRBJ2-7
CDR3 protein: CASSKRAEGGVYEQYF
CDR3 DNA: TGTGCCAGCAGCAAACGGGCAGAGGGAGGGGTCTACGAGCAGTACTTC